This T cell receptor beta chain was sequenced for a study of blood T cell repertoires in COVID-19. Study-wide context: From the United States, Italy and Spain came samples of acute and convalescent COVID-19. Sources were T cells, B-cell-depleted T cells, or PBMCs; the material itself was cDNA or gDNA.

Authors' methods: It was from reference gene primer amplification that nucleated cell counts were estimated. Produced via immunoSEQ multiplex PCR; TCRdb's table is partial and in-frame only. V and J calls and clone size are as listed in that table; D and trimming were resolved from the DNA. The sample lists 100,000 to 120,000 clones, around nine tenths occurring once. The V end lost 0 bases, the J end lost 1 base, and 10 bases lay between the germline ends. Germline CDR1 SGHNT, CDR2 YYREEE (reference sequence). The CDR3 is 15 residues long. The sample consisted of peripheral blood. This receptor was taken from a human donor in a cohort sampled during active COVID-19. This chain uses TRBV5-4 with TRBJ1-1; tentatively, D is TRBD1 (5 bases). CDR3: CASSLDPGQNTEAFF. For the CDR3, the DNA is TGTGCCAGCAGCTTGGATCCAGGGCAGAACACTGAAGCTTTCTTT.